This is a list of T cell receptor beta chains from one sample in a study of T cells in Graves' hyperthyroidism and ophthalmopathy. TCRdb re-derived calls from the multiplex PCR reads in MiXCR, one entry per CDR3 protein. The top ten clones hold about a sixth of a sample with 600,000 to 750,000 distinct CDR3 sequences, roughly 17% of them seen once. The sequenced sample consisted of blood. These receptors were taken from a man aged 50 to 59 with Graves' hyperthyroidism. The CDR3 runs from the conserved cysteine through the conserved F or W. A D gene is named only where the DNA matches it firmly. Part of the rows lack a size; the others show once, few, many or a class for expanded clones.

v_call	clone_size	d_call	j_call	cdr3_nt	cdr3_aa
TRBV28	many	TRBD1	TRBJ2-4	TGTGCCAGCAGAGACAGGGGTAACATTCAGTACTTC	CASRDRGNIQYF
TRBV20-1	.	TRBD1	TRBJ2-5	TGCAGTGCCGACCCCGGGACAGGGACTCAAGAGACCCAGTACTTC	CSADPGTGTQETQYF
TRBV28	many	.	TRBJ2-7	TGTGCCAGCGGGACGATGCTACGCGAGCAGTACTTC	CASGTMLREQYF
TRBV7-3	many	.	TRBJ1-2	TGTGCCAGCAGCCCGAACGGACAGCTCTATGGCTACACCTTC	CASSPNGQLYGYTF
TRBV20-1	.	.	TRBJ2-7	TGCAGTGCTAGAGCCCTCCAGGGGAGTTCCTACGAGCAGTACTTC	CSARALQGSSYEQYF
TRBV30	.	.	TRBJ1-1	TGTGCCTGGAGTGTACAGAGAAAGAACACTGAAGCTTTCTTT	CAWSVQRKNTEAFF
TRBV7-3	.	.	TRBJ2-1	TGTGCCAGCAGCTTAAATTCGGGGGATTCCTACAATGAGCAGTTCTTC	CASSLNSGDSYNEQFF
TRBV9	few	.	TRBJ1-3	TGTGCCAGCAGCGTAAATCTGGTTACTGGAAACACCATATATTTT	CASSVNLVTGNTIYF
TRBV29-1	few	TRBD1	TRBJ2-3	TGCAGCGTTGAGACAGGGGGGTACAAGAATACGCAGTATTTT	CSVETGGYKNTQYF
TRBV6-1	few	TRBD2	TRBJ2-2	TGTGCCAGCAGCCTGCGGGGGGTTGGCACCGGGGAGCTGTTTTTT	CASSLRGVGTGELFF
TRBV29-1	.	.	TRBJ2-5	TGCAGCGTTGAAAGGGGTCAAGAGACCCAGTACTTC	CSVERGQETQYF
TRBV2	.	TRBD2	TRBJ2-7	TGTGCCAGCACATGGCAAGCGGGAGGGCCTTACGAGCGGTACTTC	CASTWQAGGPYERYF
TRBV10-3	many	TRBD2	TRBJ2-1	TGTGCCATCAGTGAGAGAAAATCCGGGACTAGCGGGAGAAGCGAGCAGTTCTTC	CAISERKSGTSGRSEQFF
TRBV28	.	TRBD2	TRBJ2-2	TGTGCCAGCAGTAGAATAGCGGGAAGCGTCACCGGGGAGCTGTTTTTT	CASSRIAGSVTGELFF
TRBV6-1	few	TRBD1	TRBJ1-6	TGTGCCAGCAGCCCACAGGGGGACAGGGGAGGGGTAGCACCCCTCCACTTT	CASSPQGDRGGVAPLHF
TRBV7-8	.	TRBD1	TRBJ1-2	TGTGCCAGCAGCTTAAATCAGGGGGAGGACTATGGCTACACCTTC	CASSLNQGEDYGYTF
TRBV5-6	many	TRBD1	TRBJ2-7	TGTGCCAGCAGCCACCGGGACAGGGGGCTCTACGAGCAGTACTTC	CASSHRDRGLYEQYF
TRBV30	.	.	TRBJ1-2	.	CAWAGGTGVNTF
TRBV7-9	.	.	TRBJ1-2	TGTGCCAGCAGTTCCGGGGCACCCATGGAGTCCTATGGCTACACCTTC	CASSSGAPMESYGYTF
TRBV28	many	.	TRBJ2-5	TGTGCCACCTCAGGACATAGGGACCAGTACTTC	CATSGHRDQYF
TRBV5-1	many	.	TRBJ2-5	TGCGCCAGCAGCTTGGCGGCGGAGCCCCAAGAGACCCAGTACTTC	CASSLAAEPQETQYF
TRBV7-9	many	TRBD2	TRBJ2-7	TGTGCCAGCAGCTTAAATCCTGGACTAGCGGGAGAGATGAGCCACGAGCAGTACTTC	CASSLNPGLAGEMSHEQYF
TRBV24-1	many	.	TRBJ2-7	TGTGCCACCAGTGATCCCTCGGACTCCTACGAGCAGTACTTC	CATSDPSDSYEQYF
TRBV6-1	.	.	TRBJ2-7	TGTGCCAGCAGGTACACTAGATCTGGGTACGAGCAGTACTTC	CASRYTRSGYEQYF
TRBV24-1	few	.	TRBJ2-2	TGTGCCACCAGTGGACACCCGGTAGTCGGGGAGCTGTTTTTT	CATSGHPVVGELFF
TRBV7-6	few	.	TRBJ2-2	TGTGCCAGCAGCTTATCCCAGATTTATATCCCCGTAGCGACTGCCGCCGGGGAGCTGTTTTTT	CASSLSQIYIPVATAAGELFF
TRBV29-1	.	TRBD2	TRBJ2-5	TGCAGCGTTGAAGTGGGGGGGTGGGGTGGAGAGACCCAGTACTTC	CSVEVGGWGGETQYF
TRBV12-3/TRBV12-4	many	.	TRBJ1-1	TGTGCCAGCAGTCTGCCCACGGCTAACACTGAAGCTTTCTTT	CASSLPTANTEAFF
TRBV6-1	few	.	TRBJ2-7	TGTGCCAGCGGCCCACCCGGGGACGCTCCCTACGAGCAGTACTTC	CASGPPGDAPYEQYF
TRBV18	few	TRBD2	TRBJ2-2	TGTGCCAGCTCACCTCCTTCAAAGCGGGAGATCGCCGGGGAGCTGTTTTTT	CASSPPSKREIAGELFF